This passage covers 2 T cell receptor beta chains from one sample sequenced in a study of radiation and T cells in renal cell carcinoma. The data were produced by immunoSEQ multiplex PCR, yet TCRdb's version contains in-frame clones alone and is incomplete. This sample carries 70,000 to 90,000 clones, just over 85% of them seen once, and the ten largest clones take about 22%. Time point in this sample: blood 2 weeks post-SBRT. Specified treatment: 15 Gy SBRT to primary tumor, nephrectomy 4 weeks later. Sequences were derived from blood, sampled from a patient whose treatment included radiotherapy and nephrectomy. The receptors come from a woman aged 50 to 60 with renal cell carcinoma.

The V gene is TRBV23-1, the J gene TRBJ1-2; the D is unclear. TRBV23-1 is an ORF; its function is uncertain. Trimming stripped 2 bases from V and 2 bases from J, with 9 bases between. The CDR3 length is 14 residues. The CDR3, as DNA: TGCGCCAGCAGTCAAACAGATTTAAACTATGGCTACACCTTC. Translated: CASSQTDLNYGYTF.

The chain links TRBV7-8 to TRBJ1-2; no reliable D call. CDR1 is SGHVS and CDR2 is FQNEAQ in the germline V gene. V shed 1 base and J shed 4 bases, with 7 bases lying between them. CDR3 length equals 13 residues. The DNA of the CDR3 is TGTGCCAGCAGCTTAGGCCAGTCCTATGGCTACACCTTC. Encoded protein: CASSLGQSYGYTF.